This T cell receptor beta chain emerged from a study of T cell responses to AZD1222 COVID-19 vaccine. Study conclusions and caveats: Spike-specific TCR breadth rose after two AZD1222 doses, and depth rose as well.

V lost 7 bases and J lost 5, with 12 bases in between. Germline V CDR1 and CDR2: DFQATT, SNEGSKA (reference sequence). The CDR3 length is 11 residues. Some clones are missing from TCRdb's copy, which holds only in-frame ones; the method was immunoSEQ multiplex PCR. The table has 90,000 to 95,000 clones, approximately 91% seen once; the top ten hold 15% to 20%. A single count supports this clone. Its antigen is unidentified. The receptor was derived from an adult in good health. The starting material was peripheral blood, obtained on day 0 of AZD1222 vaccination. V is TRBV20-1 and J is TRBJ2-7; D ambiguous. CDR3: CSVRQGDEQYF. The CDR3, as DNA: TGCAGTGTAAGACAAGGAGACGAGCAGTACTTC.